Following are 24 T cell receptor beta chains from one sample sequenced in a study of blood T cell repertoires in COVID-19 (dated by TCRdb to 2020 to 2021). Library construction relied on the immunoSEQ multiplex PCR assay. Imported from immuneACCESS, the table was reduced by TCRdb to in-frame sequences with V and J called. These copies leave out some clones; in studies compared against another copy, an unresolved V gene accounts for under half, and the cause of the remainder is not known. Recorded for this sample are 250,000 to 300,000 clones; around 89% of them occurred a single time. The ten largest clones represent approximately 2% of the sample. The sample taken for sequencing was PBMCs or T cells enriched from blood (not recorded which). The origin of the receptors is a woman aged 60 to 75 in a cohort exposed to, infected with or recovered from COVID-19 (not recorded which).

V is TRBV11-2 and J is TRBJ2-7; no reliable D call. This CDR3 is 11 amino acids long. V lost 5 bases, J lost 3 bases, and 5 bases lay in between. Germline loops: CDR1 SGHAT, CDR2 FQNNGV. CDR3 bases: TGTGCCAGCAGCGTATACTACGAGCAGTACTTC. It is translated as CASSVYYEQYF.

The chain employs TRBV27 and TRBJ2-3; TRBD2 might be the D (7 bases). CDR3 length: 14 residues. V lost 8 bases to trimming and J lost 2 bases, with 14 bases between them. In germline, CDR1 is MNHEY, CDR2 SMNVEV (reference sequence). DNA of the CDR3: TGTGCCAGCGGGCAGGGGAGGGCCACAGATACGCAGTATTTT. Protein sequence: CASGQGRATDTQYF.

CDR3 DNA sequence: TGTGCTAGTGGTCCCGGGACAGGGTCCCTTAACACTGAAGCTTTCTTT. Protein sequence: CASGPGTGSLNTEAFF. The chain joins TRBV12-5 to TRBJ1-1, with 9 bases identical to TRBD1. There are 16 residues in the CDR3. Germline CDR1 and CDR2: LGHNT and FRNRAP. Trimming at V came to 5 bases and at J to 2 bases, leaving 9 bases not matched to a gene.

This clone has more than one count but fewer than ten. The genes are TRBV5-1 and TRBJ2-5; 8 positions match TRBD2. The V gene end was trimmed by 3 bases and the J gene end by 5 bases; junction bases not matched to a gene: 9. Germline V gene sequence: CDR1 SGHRS, CDR2 YFSETQ. This CDR3 has 15 amino acids. The CDR3 reads CASSSGGRGRETQYF. The CDR3 coding sequence is TGCGCCAGCAGCTCGGGAGGGAGAGGTCGGGAGACCCAGTACTTC.

J is TRBJ1-6 and V is TRBV2; 7 bases agree with TRBD1. The germline CDR1 and CDR2 sequences are SNHLY and FYNNEI. V trimming: 3 bases; J trimming: 7 bases; junction bases outside the gene matches: 21. This CDR3 has 20 residues. This chain's CDR3 is CASSENPIGSTGSRNSPLHF. The CDR3, as DNA: TGTGCCAGCAGTGAGAATCCGATTGGCTCGACAGGGTCACGCAATTCACCCCTCCACTTT.

This chain joins TRBV5-8 and TRBJ2-1; 10 nucleotides match TRBD2. The ends lost 1 base at V and 6 bases at J; junction bases unmatched: 13. The CDR3 has 18 amino acids. Germline CDR1 is SGHTS and CDR2 is YDEGEE. CDR3 coding DNA: TGTGCCAGCAGCTTGACCGGACTAGCGGTCTCCAGGGGCAATGAGCAGTTCTTC. This codes for CASSLTGLAVSRGNEQFF.

This chain connects TRBV28 to TRBJ1-2; D unresolved. Trimming took off 5 bases at V and 6 bases at J, with 19 bases between the two ends. The CDR3 contains 15 residues. Per the germline V gene, CDR1 is MDHEN and CDR2 is SYDVKM. CDR3: CASSTTPLSGHGYTF. The CDR3 DNA follows: TGTGCCAGCAGTACCACCCCCCTCTCAGGCCATGGCTACACCTTC.

The rearrangement links TRBV19 to TRBJ2-1; TRBD1 agrees at 8 bases. The junction had 21 bases not matched to a gene; V was cut back by 7 bases and J by 7 bases. Germline-derived CDR1 and CDR2 are LNHDA and SQIVND (reference sequence). CDR3 length: 18 residues. CDR3 region: CASTTLERGQVFGNEQFF. The CDR3 DNA reads TGTGCCAGTACCACGCTCGAGAGGGGACAGGTTTTCGGGAATGAGCAGTTCTTC.

The chain joins TRBV7-8 to TRBJ2-6; a possible D gene is TRBD1 (5 bases). In germline, CDR1 is SGHVS, CDR2 FQNEAQ. Trimming left V 1 base short and J 4 bases short, with 11 bases between. This CDR3 comprises 16 residues. The CDR3 DNA is TGTGCCAGCAGCTTAGTTCAGGGTTCGGGGGCCAACGTCCTGACTTTC. Translating gives CASSLVQGSGANVLTF.

The chain uses TRBV10-2 and TRBJ2-1; TRBD2 matches 11 bases. This CDR3 has 12 residues. V gave up 6 bases and J gave up 13 bases; unmatched junction bases: 5. CDR1 is WSHSY, CDR2 SAAADI, per germline. The chain's CDR3 is CASRTSGSIQFF. CDR3 coding DNA: TGCGCCAGCAGAACTAGCGGGAGTATCCAGTTCTTC.

V is TRBV19 and J is TRBJ1-4; no definite D call. CDR1 and CDR2 from the germline V gene are LNHDA and SQIVND (reference sequence). V lost 5 bases, J lost 7 bases, and 11 bases lay in between. The CDR3 consists of 13 residues. The CDR3 DNA reads TGTGCCAGTAGTTGGGAGCGGGGTGAAAAACTGTTTTTT. Translated: CASSWERGEKLFF.

This clone came up a few times. V usage is TRBV30 and J usage is TRBJ2-2, with TRBD1 matching 7 bases. The V and J ends lost 3 bases and 1 base, in that order; junction bases with no gene match: 8. CDR1 and CDR2 from the germline V gene are GTSNPN and SVGIG (reference sequence). This CDR3 is built from 16 residues. CDR3 nucleotides: TGTGCCTGGAGCCCGCCCGGGACAGAGAACACCGGGGAGCTGTTTTTT. This translates into CAWSPPGTENTGELFF.

V and J are TRBV28 and TRBJ2-2; TRBD1 matches 9 bases. The germline CDR1 and CDR2 sequences are MDHEN and SYDVKM. This CDR3 has 16 amino acids. The V and J ends lost 4 bases and 6 bases, in that order; junction bases with no gene match: 9. The CDR3 DNA reads as TGTGCCAGCAGTTCCCCGGGACAGGGTTACGCCGGGGAGCTGTTTTTT. It yields the protein CASSSPGQGYAGELFF.

This clone was detected only a few times. The chain has TRBV19 and TRBJ1-5, with 10 bases aligning to TRBD1. CDR1 and CDR2 (germline): LNHDA, SQIVND (reference sequence). The V and J ends lost 8 bases and 1 base, in that order; junction bases with no gene match: 5. The CDR3 is 15 residues long. CDR3 in DNA: TGTGCCAGTTTTCCGGGACAGGGGAGCAATCAGCCCCAGCATTTT. This sequence encodes CASFPGQGSNQPQHF.

The rearrangement links TRBV19 to TRBJ1-3, with D possibly TRBD1 on 5 matching bases. There are 14 residues in the CDR3. Germline V lookup: CDR1 LNHDA, CDR2 SQIVND (reference sequence). Trimming took 4 bases from V and 0 from J, leaving 7 bases between them. The CDR3 is CASSTDSSGNTIYF. DNA for the CDR3: TGTGCCAGTAGTACCGACAGCTCTGGAAACACCATATATTTT. Using reference TRBV19 and TRBJ1-3 for the parts outside the CDR3, the full variable domain is DGGITQSPKYLFRKEGQNVTLSCEQNLNHDAMYWYRQDPGQGLRLIYYSQIVNDFQKGDIAEGYSVSREKKESFPLTVTSAQKNPTAFYLCASSTDSSGNTIYFGEGSWLTVV.

The V call is TRBV5-1, the J call TRBJ2-5; possibly TRBD1 or TRBD2 for D (5 bases each). Germline V gives CDR1 SGHRS, CDR2 YFSETQ. The CDR3 has 14 amino acids. Trimming stripped 4 bases from V and 4 bases from J, with 14 bases between. The DNA for the CDR3 is TGCGCCAGCAGCATGGGGGAGAGTGGAGAGACCCAGTACTTC. Its protein product is CASSMGESGETQYF. Combining the CDR3 with reference TRBV5-1 and TRBJ2-5 gives the whole variable domain KAGVTQTPRYLIKTRGQQVTLSCSPISGHRSVSWYQQTPGQGLQFLFEYFSETQRNKGNFPGRFSGRQFSNSRSEMNVSTLELGDSALYLCASSMGESGETQYFGPGTRLLVL.

This chain connects TRBV4-2 to TRBJ1-2; D is undetermined. Trimming stripped 2 bases from V and 0 bases from J, with 10 bases between. From germline, CDR1 is LGHNA and CDR2 YNFKEQ. CDR3 length: 15 residues. The CDR3 nucleotides read TGTGCCAGCAGCCAAACTAGACAAACTAACTATGGCTACACCTTC. The encoded protein is CASSQTRQTNYGYTF.

In DNA form, the CDR3 reads TGTGCCAGCAGCTCCCTCATAGCGGGAGCGGAGCTGTTTTTT. As protein: CASSSLIAGAELFF. The chain couples TRBV7-6 to TRBJ2-2; 9 bases are shared with TRBD2. CDR3 length: 14 amino acids. Losses at the gene ends were 4 bases for V and 10 bases for J; bases not matched to a gene: 7. The germline V gene has CDR1 SGHVS and CDR2 FNYEAQ.

This sequence joins TRBV3-1 (or the pseudogene TRBV3-2) and TRBJ2-7; TRBD1 matches at 7 bases. CDR3 length: 12 residues. Unmatched junction bases numbered 5, after V lost 6 bases and J lost 6 bases. Looked up from germline, CDR1 is LGHDT and CDR2 is YNNKEL (reference sequence). The CDR3 bases are TGTGCCAGCAGTGGGACAGTCACCGAGCAGTACTTC. Protein product: CASSGTVTEQYF.

The chain carries TRBV30 and TRBJ2-7; 7 bases line up with TRBD2. After removal of 3 bases from V and 6 bases from J, the junction contained 14 bases not matched to a gene. Germline V gives CDR1 GTSNPN, CDR2 SVGIG (reference sequence). This CDR3 comprises 15 residues. This CDR3 reads CAWRKIRVTSREQYF. CDR3 nucleotide sequence: TGTGCCTGGAGAAAGATCAGGGTGACTAGCCGCGAGCAGTACTTC.

V is TRBV2 and J is TRBJ1-1; a weak D match, TRBD1 (6 bases). Between the trimmed V and J ends, which lost 7 bases and 10 bases, there was a span of 16 bases. Germline assignment: CDR1 SNHLY and CDR2 FYNNEI. This CDR3 is 12 amino acids long. CDR3 residues: CASTYPTGRAFF. The CDR3 DNA reads TGTGCCAGCACTTACCCAACAGGGCGAGCTTTCTTT.

The chain links TRBV6-5 to TRBJ2-1, with D possibly matching TRBD1 (5 bases). V dropped 5 bases and J dropped 8 bases, with 13 bases sitting between them. Germline lookup yields CDR1 MNHEY and CDR2 SVGAGI. The CDR3 spans 13 residues. The CDR3 here is CASSNARGDEQFF. DNA for the CDR3: TGTGCCAGCAGTAACGCTAGGGGCGATGAGCAGTTCTTC.

This clone has just one count. The J gene is TRBJ1-2, the V gene TRBV7-6; D remains ambiguous. V lost 5 bases, J lost 8 bases, and 15 bases lay in between. In germline, CDR1 is SGHVS, CDR2 FNYEAQ. This CDR3 has 13 amino acids. Written as DNA, the CDR3 is TGTGCCAGCAGCCCCCAGATCAAGGAGGGCTACACCTTC. Amino acids: CASSPQIKEGYTF. Full variable domain (remainder filled in from reference TRBV7-6 and TRBJ1-2): GAGVSQSPRYKVTKRGQDVALRCDPISGHVSLYWYRQALGQGPEFLTYFNYEAQQDKSGLPNDRFSAERPEGSISTLTIQRTEQRDSAMYRCASSPQIKEGYTFGSGTRLTVV.

The V and J genes are TRBV20-1 and TRBJ2-3, with D tentatively TRBD1 (6 bases). V lost 3 bases to trimming and J lost 2 bases, with 12 bases between them. Germline CDR1 DFQATT, CDR2 SNEGSKA (reference sequence). The CDR3 is made up of 14 amino acids. CDR3 amino acids: CSASRGTLTDTQYF. The CDR3 DNA follows: TGCAGTGCTAGTCGAGGGACACTCACAGATACGCAGTATTTT.